This is a list of T cell receptor beta chains from one sample in a study of CD8+CD57+ T cells in acquired aplastic anemia. One entry per CDR3 protein, called by TCRdb with MiXCR from the reads. The sample includes 120,000 or so distinct CDR3 sequences, about 46% seen only once; the top ten take about 2.3%. The sequencing sample was made of sorted CD4+, CD8+, or CD8+CD57+ T cells (not recorded which) from PBMCs. Receptors originate from a human donor in good health, serving as a control. Each CDR3 is given with its conserved first and last residue. A D gene is named only where the DNA matches it firmly. Clone size is not always given. Where it is, it says once, few, many or a class for expanded clones.

abundance	d_gene	v_gene	j_gene	CDR3aa	CDR3nt
-	-	TRBV19	TRBJ2-3	CASSIALGAVTQYF	TGTGCCAGTAGTATAGCCCTGGGGGCCGTTACGCAGTATTTT
-	TRBD2	TRBV7-8	TRBJ2-5	CASRPSGGAKETQYF	TGTGCCAGCAGACCTAGCGGGGGGGCCAAGGAGACCCAGTACTTC
-	TRBD1	TRBV2	TRBJ2-7	CASSEPGTGVYEQYF	TGTGCCAGCAGTGAACCCGGGACAGGGGTCTACGAGCAGTACTTC
-	-	TRBV2	TRBJ1-2	CASIGQGRNYGYTF	TGTGCCAGCATTGGGCAGGGGCGTAACTATGGCTACACCTTC
-	TRBD2	TRBV2	TRBJ2-1	CASSYSSGGAGNEQFF	TGTGCCAGCAGTTACTCTAGCGGGGGGGCAGGGAATGAGCAGTTCTTC
-	TRBD1	TRBV11-2	TRBJ2-1	CASTVEGGGEQFF	TGTGCCAGCACGGTCGAAGGGGGCGGTGAGCAGTTCTTC
few	-	TRBV5-4	TRBJ2-3	CASSLGPLQDTQYF	TGTGCCAGCAGCTTGGGGCCCCTTCAGGATACGCAGTATTTT
many	TRBD1	TRBV6-1	TRBJ2-6	CASSDRQGRTNVLTF	TGTGCCAGCAGTGACCGACAGGGGCGGACCAACGTCCTGACTTTC
few	TRBD2	TRBV5-4	TRBJ2-5	CASSLAGGGGGETQYF	TGTGCCAGCAGCTTAGCCGGCGGGGGGGGTGGAGAGACCCAGTACTTC
-	-	TRBV28	TRBJ2-2	CASFPGSRGSGELFF	TGTGCCAGCTTCCCCGGGAGCAGGGGTTCCGGGGAGCTGTTTTTT
many	-	TRBV4-1	TRBJ2-3	CASSHIIPSSSTDTQYF	TGCGCCAGCAGCCATATAATACCGAGCTCTAGCACAGATACGCAGTATTTT
-	TRBD2	TRBV5-1	TRBJ2-7	CASSLGSSGGTEYF	TGCGCCAGCAGCTTGGGGAGTAGCGGGGGCACTGAGTACTTC
-	-	TRBV11-2	TRBJ1-3	CASGFGVVVSGNTIYF	TGTGCCAGCGGCTTCGGGGTGGTCGTCTCTGGAAACACCATATATTTT
-	-	TRBV29-1	TRBJ2-7	CSVEVGSPYEQYF	TGCAGCGTGGAGGTCGGGAGTCCCTACGAGCAGTACTTC
-	-	TRBV24-1	TRBJ1-2	CATSDPGARESTF	TGTGCCACCAGTGATCCTGGTGCTCGGGAGTCCACCTTC
-	TRBD1	TRBV2	TRBJ2-7	CASTLGQGVDEQYF	TGTGCCAGCACCTTGGGACAGGGGGTCGACGAGCAGTACTTC
few	TRBD1	TRBV27	TRBJ1-6	CASSLFQGASHSPLHF	TGTGCCAGCAGTTTATTCCAGGGGGCGTCTCATTCACCCCTCCACTTT
-	TRBD2	TRBV5-1	TRBJ2-1	CASSLSGGGFYNEQFF	TGCGCCAGCAGCTTGAGTGGCGGGGGGTTCTACAATGAGCAGTTCTTC
medium-sized	-	TRBV15	TRBJ2-5	CATSRELPGRDGGTQYF	TGTGCCACCAGCAGAGAGCTCCCGGGACGCGACGGGGGGACCCAGTACTTC
many	-	TRBV5-6	TRBJ1-4	CASSRSGPTNEKLFF	TGTGCCAGCAGCCGATCAGGGCCAACTAATGAAAAACTGTTTTTT
-	TRBD1	TRBV5-1	TRBJ2-7	CASTGTGSSYEQYF	TGCGCCAGCACCGGGACAGGGAGCTCCTACGAGCAGTACTTC
-	-	TRBV7-1	TRBJ1-6	CASSSQGTSGSGSYNSPLHF	TGTGCCAGCAGCTCACAGGGCACCTCTGGGTCTGGTTCCTATAATTCACCCCTCCACTTT
many	-	TRBV20-1	TRBJ2-1	CSARVRGGVGSYNEQFF	TGCAGTGCTAGGGTGCGGGGCGGGGTAGGGTCCTACAATGAGCAGTTCTTC
-	-	TRBV2	TRBJ2-7	CASRWSSYEQYF	TGTGCCAGCAGATGGAGTTCCTACGAGCAGTACTTC
-	-	TRBV25-1	TRBJ2-6	CASSEWGRNSGANVLTF	TGTGCCAGCAGTGAATGGGGACGGAACTCTGGGGCCAACGTCCTGACTTTC
-	-	TRBV10-3	TRBJ2-2	CAIGQRSLTFNTGELFF	TGTGCCATCGGACAGCGAAGTCTAACATTCAACACCGGGGAGCTGTTTTTT
-	TRBD1	TRBV20-1	TRBJ2-5	CSARGTDWTGQGETQYF	TGCAGTGCTAGAGGTACCGACTGGACGGGACAGGGAGAGACCCAGTACTTC
-	-	TRBV10-3	TRBJ1-5	CAISEREGQPQHF	TGTGCCATCAGTGAACGCGAGGGCCAGCCCCAGCATTTT
many	TRBD2	TRBV11-2	TRBJ2-5	CASSLGTSGGATRETQYF	TGTGCCAGCAGCTTAGGAACTAGCGGGGGGGCAACGCGAGAGACCCAGTACTTC
-	-	TRBV29-1	TRBJ2-5	CSARPGVQETQYF	TGCAGCGCCAGACCTGGAGTCCAAGAGACCCAGTACTTC
medium-sized	-	TRBV24-1	TRBJ1-2	CATSDSDGTYGYTF	TGTGCCACCAGTGATTCGGACGGAACCTATGGCTACACCTTC
once	TRBD2	TRBV20-1	TRBJ2-1	CSASQGLAGGSYNEQFF	TGCAGTGCTAGTCAGGGACTAGCGGGGGGGTCCTACAATGAGCAGTTCTTC
-	TRBD1	TRBV11-1	TRBJ1-6	CASSLLIGQGFGSPLHF	TGTGCCAGCAGCTTACTGATTGGACAGGGGTTTGGTTCACCCCTCCACTTT
-	TRBD1	TRBV11-2	TRBJ2-1	CASSSQTGEGAEQFF	TGTGCCAGCAGCTCCCAAACAGGGGAAGGAGCTGAGCAGTTCTTC
-	-	TRBV6-1	TRBJ2-7	CASSDRGTAGEQYF	TGTGCCAGCAGTGATAGAGGGACGGCGGGCGAGCAGTACTTC
many	TRBD1	TRBV19	TRBJ2-2	CASRGDRTAGELFF	TGTGCCAGTAGGGGGGACAGGACGGCCGGGGAGCTGTTTTTT
many	-	TRBV6-2/TRBV6-3	TRBJ1-5	CASSRYGNQPQHF	TGTGCCAGCAGTAGGTACGGGAATCAGCCCCAGCATTTT
-	-	TRBV25-1	TRBJ1-1	CASRTGGRTEAFF	TGTGCCAGCAGAACAGGAGGAAGGACTGAAGCTTTCTTT
few	TRBD1	TRBV6-2/TRBV6-3	TRBJ2-2	CASSYGTGTGGSGIRELFF	TGTGCCAGCAGTTATGGGACCGGGACAGGGGGCTCTGGGATCCGGGAGCTGTTTTTT
-	-	TRBV29-1	TRBJ1-4	CSVGHGGEKLFF	TGCAGCGTTGGTCATGGTGGGGAAAAACTGTTTTTT
once	TRBD2	TRBV4-2	TRBJ2-5	CASSSGTSGGPQETQYF	TGTGCCAGCAGCTCGGGGACTAGCGGCGGACCCCAAGAGACCCAGTACTTC
many	-	TRBV5-5	TRBJ2-2	CASSLWARADRNTGELFF	TGTGCCAGCAGCTTGTGGGCTCGAGCGGACAGAAACACCGGGGAGCTGTTTTTT
-	TRBD1	TRBV9	TRBJ1-1	CASSVDRLSTEAFF	TGTGCCAGCAGCGTGGACAGGTTGAGCACTGAAGCTTTCTTT
many	-	TRBV12-3/TRBV12-4	TRBJ1-1	CASRSTGQNTEAFF	TGTGCCAGCAGGTCCACGGGACAGAACACTGAAGCTTTCTTT
-	TRBD1	TRBV19	TRBJ1-6	CASTPTGSPLHF	TGTGCCAGTACCCCGACAGGGTCACCCCTCCACTTT
-	-	TRBV10-3	TRBJ2-6	CAISDRGSGANALTF	TGTGCCATCAGTGACAGGGGCTCTGGGGCCAACGCCCTGACTTTC
-	-	TRBV20-1	TRBJ1-2	CSAHRGESGYTF	TGCAGTGCCCATCGGGGGGAGAGTGGCTACACCTTC
many	-	TRBV3-1	TRBJ1-6	CASSQDRRVSPLHF	TGTGCCAGCAGCCAAGATCGGAGGGTTTCACCCCTCCACTTT
once	-	TRBV10-2	TRBJ2-7	CASSWTGATYEQYF	TGCGCCAGCAGTTGGACGGGGGCGACCTACGAGCAGTACTTC
-	TRBD1	TRBV2	TRBJ1-6	CARHTGTGDSPLHF	TGTGCCAGGCACACCGGGACAGGGGATTCACCCCTCCACTTT
-	TRBD1	TRBV7-9	TRBJ1-2	CASTPDRANYGYTF	TGTGCCAGCACCCCGGACAGGGCTAACTATGGCTACACCTTC
-	-	TRBV24-1	TRBJ1-2	CATSDGGVNGYTF	TGTGCCACCAGTGATGGAGGGGTAAATGGCTACACCTTC
many	TRBD1	TRBV6-2/TRBV6-3	TRBJ2-5	CASSRQGVETQYF	TGTGCCAGCAGTAGACAGGGTGTAGAGACCCAGTACTTC
-	-	TRBV2	TRBJ1-1	CTSSGAASEAFF	TGTACCAGCAGTGGGGCAGCATCTGAAGCTTTCTTT
-	-	TRBV25-1	TRBJ2-5	CASSLVGGVGETQYF	TGTGCCAGCAGTTTGGTGGGGGGAGTAGGGGAGACCCAGTACTTC
-	-	TRBV10-2	TRBJ2-7	CASSDALAYEQYF	TGCGCCAGCAGTGATGCTCTAGCCTACGAGCAGTACTTC
once	TRBD1	TRBV29-1	TRBJ2-7	CSVGTGGHEQYF	TGCAGCGTAGGGACAGGGGGACACGAGCAGTACTTC
many	TRBD1	TRBV7-8	TRBJ1-4	CASSLVSGQKEKLFF	TGTGCCAGCAGCTTAGTTTCGGGACAGAAGGAAAAACTGTTTTTT
-	-	TRBV10-3	TRBJ2-5	CAISGTGGVIETQYF	TGTGCCATCAGTGGAACAGGCGGTGTGATCGAGACCCAGTACTTC
-	-	TRBV5-1	TRBJ2-7	CASSLTQGLYSYEQYF	TGCGCCAGCAGCTTGACACAGGGTCTGTATTCCTACGAGCAGTACTTC